Listed below are T cell receptor beta chains from one sample, sequenced in a study of human T cells and chemical hapten exposure. TCRdb passed the RACE reads through MiXCR, listing each CDR3 protein once. In the table there are tens of thousands of distinct CDR3 sequences, 9.3% of which are singletons. The sequences come from whole blood, collected in connection with sensitization to the hapten diphenylcyclopropenone (DPC). The receptor source for this set is a woman aged 40 to 50 with alopecia areata. Some clones in this sample may be carry-over from other donors' samples. Each CDR3 is given with its conserved first and last residue. The order of the fields is V gene, clone size, D gene, J gene, CDR3 DNA, CDR3 protein. A D gene is named only where the DNA matches it firmly. Clone size is shown for a subset of rows, as once, few, many or a class of expanded clone.

TRBV6-2/TRBV6-3	NA	TRBD1	TRBJ2-7	TGTGCCAGCAGTTACTCGGAACAGGGGTACGAGCAGTACTTC	CASSYSEQGYEQYF
TRBV20-1	NA	TRBD1	TRBJ1-6	TGCAGTGCTAGAGACCGGGACAGGGGGCAGGTATCACCCCTCCACTTT	CSARDRDRGQVSPLHF
TRBV7-2	many	NA	TRBJ2-7	TGTGCCAGCAGCTCCGTGTCCTACGAGCAGTACTTC	CASSSVSYEQYF
TRBV12-3/TRBV12-4	many	TRBD2	TRBJ2-3	TGTGCCAGCAGGAGGACTAGCGGTACAGATACGCAGTATTTT	CASRRTSGTDTQYF
TRBV4-2	many	TRBD2	TRBJ2-7	TGTGCCAGCAGCCAATGGGCGGGGGGGATGAGCTCCTACGAGCAGTACTTC	CASSQWAGGMSSYEQYF
TRBV6-5	few	NA	TRBJ2-7	TGTGCCAGCAGTTACCTATCCGGGTCCGAGCAGTACTTC	CASSYLSGSEQYF
TRBV20-1	once	NA	TRBJ1-1	TGCAGTGCTCAACTAGTGAACACTGAAGCTTTCTTT	CSAQLVNTEAFF
TRBV28	NA	NA	TRBJ1-4	TGTGCCAGCAGTTTATCAGGCGGACTCAACCCTTCTAATGAAAAACTGTTTTTT	CASSLSGGLNPSNEKLFF
TRBV10-3	many	NA	TRBJ2-3	TGTGCCATCAGTGAATTCGTGGATACGCAGTATTTT	CAISEFVDTQYF
TRBV2	many	NA	TRBJ2-5	TGTGCCAGCAGTGTGCCGGGGGCTAGGCAAGAGACCCAGTACTTC	CASSVPGARQETQYF